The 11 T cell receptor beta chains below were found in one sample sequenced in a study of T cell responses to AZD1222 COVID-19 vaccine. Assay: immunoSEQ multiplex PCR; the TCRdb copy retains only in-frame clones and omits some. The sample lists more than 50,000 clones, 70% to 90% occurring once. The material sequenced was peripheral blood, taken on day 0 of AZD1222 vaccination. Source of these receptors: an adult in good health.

In DNA, the CDR3 is TGTGCCAGCAGCTGGGGCGGGTCTAGCACAGATACGCAGTATTTT. Amino acids: CASSWGGSSTDTQYF. The chain couples TRBV9 to TRBJ2-3, with D perhaps being TRBD1 or TRBD2 (5 bases each). Germline assignment: CDR1 SGDLS and CDR2 YYNGEE. The V end was cut by 4 bases, the J end by 0 bases, with 12 bases between. The CDR3 length is 15 residues.

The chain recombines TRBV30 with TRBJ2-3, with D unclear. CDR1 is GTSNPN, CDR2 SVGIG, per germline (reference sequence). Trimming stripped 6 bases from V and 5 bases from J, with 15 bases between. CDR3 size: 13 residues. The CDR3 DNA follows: TGTGCCTGCCAGGAAGCTAGGGTAGATACGCAGTATTTT. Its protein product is CACQEARVDTQYF.

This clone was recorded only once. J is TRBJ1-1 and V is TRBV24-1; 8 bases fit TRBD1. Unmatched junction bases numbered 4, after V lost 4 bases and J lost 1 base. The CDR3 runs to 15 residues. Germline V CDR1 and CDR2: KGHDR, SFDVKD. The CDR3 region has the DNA TGTGCCACCAGTGACCCAGGGACAGGGAACACTGAAGCTTTCTTT. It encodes CATSDPGTGNTEAFF.

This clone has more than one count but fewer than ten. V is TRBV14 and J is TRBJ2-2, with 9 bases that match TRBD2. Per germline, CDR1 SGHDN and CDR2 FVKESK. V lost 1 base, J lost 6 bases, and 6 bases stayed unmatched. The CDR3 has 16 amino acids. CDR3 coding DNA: TGTGCCAGCAGCCAAGTAGCGGGAGTATCCGCCGGGGAGCTGTTTTTT. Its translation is CASSQVAGVSAGELFF.

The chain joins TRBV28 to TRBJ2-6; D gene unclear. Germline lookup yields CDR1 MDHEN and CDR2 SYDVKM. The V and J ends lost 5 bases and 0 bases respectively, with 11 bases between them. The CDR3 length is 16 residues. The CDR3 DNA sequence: TGTGCCAGCAGTCCCCCAGTTTTCTCTGGGGCCAACGTCCTGACTTTC. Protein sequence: CASSPPVFSGANVLTF.

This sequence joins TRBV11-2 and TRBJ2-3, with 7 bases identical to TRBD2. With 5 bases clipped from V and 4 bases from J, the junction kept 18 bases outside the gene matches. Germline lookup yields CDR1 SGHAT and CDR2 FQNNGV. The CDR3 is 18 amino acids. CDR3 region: CASSPVRVGRDYADTQYF. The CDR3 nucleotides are TGTGCCAGCAGCCCAGTCAGGGTTGGCAGGGACTATGCAGATACGCAGTATTTT. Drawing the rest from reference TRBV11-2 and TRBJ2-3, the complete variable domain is EAGVAQSPRYKIIEKRQSVAFWCNPISGHATLYWYQQILGQGPKLLIQFQNNGVVDDSQLPKDRFSAERLKGVDSTLKIQPAKLEDSAVYLCASSPVRVGRDYADTQYFGPGTRLTVL.

The CDR3, as DNA: TGTGCCAGCAGCGTGGGGCTCCCTGGAGGGCCATACAATGAGCAGTTCTTC. Amino acids: CASSVGLPGGPYNEQFF. V and J are TRBV9 and TRBJ2-1; maybe TRBD2 (6 bases). V was pared by 2 bases and J by 4 bases, with 19 bases between. The germline V gene encodes CDR1 SGDLS and CDR2 YYNGEE. CDR3 length equals 17 residues. The complete variable domain, with remaining parts taken from reference TRBV9 and TRBJ2-1, reads DSGVTQTPKHLITATGQRVTLRCSPRSGDLSVYWYQQSLDQGLQFLIQYYNGEERAKGNILERFSAQQFPDLHSELNLSSLELGDSALYFCASSVGLPGGPYNEQFFGPGTRLTVL.

CDR3 sequence reads: CASRGGDRVNEKLFF. In DNA, the CDR3 is TGTGCCAGCAGAGGGGGGGACAGGGTTAATGAAAAACTGTTTTTT. The genes are TRBV27 and TRBJ1-4, with 9 positions matching TRBD1. Trimming removed 6 bases from V and 4 bases from J; junction bases left unmatched: 6. The germline gives CDR1 MNHEY, CDR2 SMNVEV (reference sequence). The CDR3 covers 15 residues.

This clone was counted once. CDR3 DNA sequence: TGTGCCAGTAGTATGAGGCAGGGGACGGCCGCCAATGAGCAGTTCTTC. It translates to CASSMRQGTAANEQFF. The rearrangement joins TRBV19 to TRBJ2-1, with D perhaps matching TRBD1 (6 bases). Germline-derived CDR1 and CDR2 are LNHDA and SQIVND (reference sequence). Trimming shortened V by 3 bases and J by 6 bases, and 18 bases separated the two germline ends. The CDR3 covers 16 residues.

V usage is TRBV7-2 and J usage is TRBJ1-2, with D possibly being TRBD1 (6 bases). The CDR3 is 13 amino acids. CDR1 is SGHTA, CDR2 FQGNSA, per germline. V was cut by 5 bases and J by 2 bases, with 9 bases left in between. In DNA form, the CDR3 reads TGTGCCAGCAGCCCCGGACAGAACTATGGCTACACCTTC. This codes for CASSPGQNYGYTF.

The CDR3, as DNA: TGTGCCATCAGTGAGTATCTAGCGGGAGAGAATGAGCAGTTCTTC. Translated, it gives CAISEYLAGENEQFF. The chain couples TRBV10-3 to TRBJ2-1; 10 bases fit TRBD2. V was clipped by 1 base and J by 7 bases; unmatched bases: 4. Germline CDR1 is ENHRY and CDR2 is SYGVKD. The CDR3 sequence is 15 residues long.